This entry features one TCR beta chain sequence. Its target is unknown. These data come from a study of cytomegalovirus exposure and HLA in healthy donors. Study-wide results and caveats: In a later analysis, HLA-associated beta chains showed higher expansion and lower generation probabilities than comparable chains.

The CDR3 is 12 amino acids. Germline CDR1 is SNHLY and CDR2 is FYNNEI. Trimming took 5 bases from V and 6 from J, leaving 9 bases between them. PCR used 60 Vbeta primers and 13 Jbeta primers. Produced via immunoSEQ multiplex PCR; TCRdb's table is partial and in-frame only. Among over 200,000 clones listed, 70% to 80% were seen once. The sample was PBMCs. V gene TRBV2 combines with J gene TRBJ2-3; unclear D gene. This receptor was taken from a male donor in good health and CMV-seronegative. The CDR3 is CASSPTLDTQYF. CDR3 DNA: TGTGCCAGCAGTCCGACTCTGGATACGCAGTATTTT.